A single sample is the source of the 16 T cell receptor beta chains below, sequenced in a study of shared clonotypes between healthy human individuals. TCRdb keeps only in-frame clones here, not all; method: immunoSEQ multiplex PCR. The table lists about 980,000 clones, about 80% of them singletons. Sequencing was performed on memory CD4+ T cells sorted from blood. Subset of the sample: CD45RA-negative fraction. These receptors were obtained from a man aged 18 to 35 in good health.

This sequence joins TRBV30 and TRBJ1-2, with TRBD1 matching 9 bases. The CDR3 extends over 14 amino acids. The V segment lost 0 bases and the J segment 3 bases; nucleotides outside the gene matches: 2. Germline assignment: CDR1 GTSNPN and CDR2 SVGIG (reference sequence). The CDR3 is CAWSVQGADYGYTF. CDR3 bases: TGTGCCTGGAGTGTACAGGGGGCCGACTATGGCTACACCTTC.

The chain carries TRBV10-3 and TRBJ1-5; D ambiguous. CDR1 is ENHRY and CDR2 is SYGVKD in the germline V gene. This CDR3 comprises 13 residues. Trimming took off 6 bases at V and 6 bases at J, with 12 bases between the two ends. For the CDR3, the DNA is TGTGCCATCAGGGACGGCCGGGGTCAGCCCCAGCATTTT. This codes for CAIRDGRGQPQHF.

Worth noting for this clone: A far larger clone is just one base off, so this is likely a read error. As the CDR3 is not closed by the conserved phenylalanine or tryptophan, this likely results from a read error. CDR3 sequence reads: CASSSPARGQENYGYTS. DNA for the CDR3: TGCGCCAGCAGCTCGCCGGCTAGGGGACAGGAGAACTATGGCTACACCTCC. The V call is TRBV5-1, the J call TRBJ1-2; the match to TRBD1 covers 8 bases. J gave up 2 bases and V 3 bases, and 12 bases lay outside the gene matches. Looked up from germline, CDR1 is SGHRS and CDR2 is YFSETQ. CDR3 size: 17 residues.

This clone was seen once. The CDR3 protein is CASSSDRVSNEQFF. Here the CDR3 DNA reads TGTGCCAGCAGTTCGGACAGGGTATCGAATGAGCAGTTCTTC. V usage is TRBV6-4 and J usage is TRBJ2-1, with 8 bases matching TRBD1. In germline, CDR1 is MRHNA, CDR2 SNTAGT. V was pared by 5 bases and J by 7 bases, with 7 bases of the junction left unmatched. CDR3 length: 14 amino acids.

V usage is TRBV14 and J usage is TRBJ2-7; D perhaps matches TRBD1 (5 bases). Germline CDR1 reads SGHDN; CDR2 reads FVKESK. The CDR3 has 14 amino acids. Trimming shortened V by 5 bases and J by 2 bases, and 13 bases separated the two germline ends. Written as DNA, the CDR3 is TGTGCCAGCAGCAAAGCTCTCAGGGCCTACGAGCAGTACTTC. Its translation is CASSKALRAYEQYF.

This clone turned up a few times. The V and J genes are TRBV11-2 and TRBJ2-5; D tentatively fits TRBD1 or TRBD2 (5 bases each). Deletions cut 3 bases from V and 5 bases from J, with 16 bases between. This CDR3 is built from 15 residues. Germline lookup yields CDR1 SGHAT and CDR2 FQNNGV. The CDR3 sequence is CASSLGVGARETQYF. Here the CDR3 DNA reads TGTGCCAGCAGCTTGGGGGTCGGGGCACGGGAGACCCAGTACTTC.

This rearrangement joins TRBV7-2 to TRBJ2-7; D not resolved. Germline V CDR1 and CDR2: SGHTA, FQGNSA. The V end was cut by 2 bases, the J end by 3 bases, with 11 bases between. This CDR3 is built from 14 residues. Here the CDR3 reads CASSLIRLGYEQYF. CDR3 nucleotide sequence: TGTGCCAGCAGCTTAATCCGACTGGGCTACGAGCAGTACTTC.

A remark on this clone: This may arise from a read error, as a much more abundant clone is one base away. The chain links TRBV25-1 to TRBJ1-2; TRBD1 aligns across 8 bases. Germline-derived CDR1 and CDR2 are MGHDK and SYGVNS. Trimming at V came to 6 bases and at J to 4 bases, leaving 1 base not matched to a gene. The CDR3 contains 12 residues. The CDR3 DNA follows: TGTGCCAGCAGCACAGGGGGCTATGGCTACACCTTC. This encodes CASSTGGYGYTF.

The gene calls are TRBV5-1 and TRBJ2-7; the match to TRBD1 covers 8 bases. Germline values: CDR1 SGHRS, CDR2 YFSETQ. The CDR3 has 14 residues. J was trimmed by 3 bases and V by 4 bases; bases with no gene match: 6. The CDR3 DNA follows: TGCGCCAGCAGCCCAGGGGGCGATTTCTACGAGCAGTACTTC. Its protein is CASSPGGDFYEQYF.

V is TRBV5-5 and J is TRBJ1-4; weak D call: TRBD1 (6 bases). This CDR3 has 15 residues. In germline, CDR1 is SGHKS, CDR2 YYEKEE (reference sequence). The ends were cut back, 4 bases at V and 3 bases at J, with 13 bases in the middle. The chain's CDR3 is CASSPQGQANEKLFF. The CDR3 nucleotides are TGTGCCAGCAGCCCACAGGGCCAGGCTAATGAAAAACTGTTTTTT.

J is TRBJ2-2 and V is TRBV7-9; 8 bases are shared with TRBD1. Germline CDR1 SEHNR, CDR2 FQNEAQ (reference sequence). J gave up 0 bases and V 10 bases, and 10 bases lay outside the gene matches. The CDR3 covers 16 residues. CDR3 residues: CAIDPRGHTNTGELFF. As DNA, the CDR3 is TGTGCCATTGACCCCAGGGGGCACACGAACACCGGGGAGCTGTTTTTT.

This chain connects TRBV30 to TRBJ2-7; 12 bases align to TRBD1. The J segment lost 3 bases and the V segment lost 1 base, leaving 4 bases of the junction unmatched. The CDR3 covers 15 residues. Germline V gene sequence: CDR1 GTSNPN, CDR2 SVGIG (reference sequence). CDR3: CAWSAGTGGNYEQYF. The CDR3 bases are TGTGCCTGGAGTGCCGGGACAGGGGGCAACTACGAGCAGTACTTC.

This chain links TRBV4-3 with TRBJ2-1, with 14 bases matching TRBD2. The germline V gene encodes CDR1 LGHNA and CDR2 YSLEER. V shed 4 bases and J 0 bases; nucleotides not matched to a gene: 11. CDR3 length: 20 amino acids. CDR3 residues: CASSRLGTSGSLSSYNEQFF. In DNA form, the CDR3 reads TGCGCCAGCAGCCGCCTCGGGACTAGCGGGAGTTTGAGCTCCTACAATGAGCAGTTCTTC.

This clone showed up just a few times. The chain uses TRBV10-1 and TRBJ2-1; 13 nucleotides align to TRBD2. CDR3 length equals 15 residues. Germline V gene data show CDR1 as WNHNN and CDR2 as SYGVQD (reference sequence). V dropped 2 bases and J dropped 10; count of bases not matched to a gene: 5. In DNA form, the CDR3 reads TGCGCCAGCAGTGAGGGACTAGCGGGAGTGGACGAGCAGTTCTTC. Protein: CASSEGLAGVDEQFF.

There are a few counts of this clone. The rearrangement joins TRBV11-2 to TRBJ1-3; D is unresolved. V dropped 5 bases and J dropped 0 bases, with 11 bases sitting between them. Per germline, CDR1 SGHAT and CDR2 FQNNGV. CDR3 size: 15 residues. The chain's CDR3 is CASSGRVHSGNTIYF. The CDR3 DNA is TGTGCCAGCAGCGGACGGGTGCACTCTGGAAACACCATATATTTT.

This chain links TRBV27 with TRBJ2-1; 11 bases match TRBD2. The CDR3 has 18 residues. Germline V gene data show CDR1 as MNHEY and CDR2 as SMNVEV (reference sequence). J gave up 1 base and V 3 bases, and 8 bases lay outside the gene matches. In nucleotides, the CDR3 is TGTGCCAGCAGTTTCAATCTAGCGGGGGGTAGGTCCTACAATGAGCAGTTCTTC. The encoded protein is CASSFNLAGGRSYNEQFF.